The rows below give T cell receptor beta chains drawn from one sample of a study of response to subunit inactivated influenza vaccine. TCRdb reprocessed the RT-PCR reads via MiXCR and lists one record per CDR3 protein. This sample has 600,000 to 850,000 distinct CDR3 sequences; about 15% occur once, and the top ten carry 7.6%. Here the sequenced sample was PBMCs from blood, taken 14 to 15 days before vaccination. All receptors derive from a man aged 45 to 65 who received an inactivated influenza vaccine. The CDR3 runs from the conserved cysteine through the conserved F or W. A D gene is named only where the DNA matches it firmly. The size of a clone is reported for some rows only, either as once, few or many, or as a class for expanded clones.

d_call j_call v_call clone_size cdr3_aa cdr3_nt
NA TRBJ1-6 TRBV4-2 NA CASSQDSPGSNSPLHF TGTGCCAGCAGCCAAGATTCGCCAGGATCTAATTCACCCCTCCACTTT
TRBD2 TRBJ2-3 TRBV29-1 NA CSVRNSGGSTDTQYF TGCAGCGTTCGGAATAGCGGGGGGAGCACAGATACGCAGTATTTT
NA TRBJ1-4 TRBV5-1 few CASSLFTSNEKLFF TGCGCCAGCAGCTTGTTTACAAGTAATGAAAAACTGTTTTTT
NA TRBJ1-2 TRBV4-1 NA CASSGDGNYGYTF TGCGCCAGCAGCGGGGACGGTAACTATGGCTACACCTTC
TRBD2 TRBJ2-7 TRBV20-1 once CSGMGTSGYEQYF TGCAGTGGAATGGGGACTAGCGGTTACGAGCAGTACTTC
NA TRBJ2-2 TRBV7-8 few CASSNYDWIAGELFF TGTGCCAGCAGCAACTACGACTGGATAGCCGGGGAGCTGTTTTTT
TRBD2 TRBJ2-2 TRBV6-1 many CATWGGTGELFF TGTGCCACCTGGGGGGGCACCGGGGAGCTGTTTTTT
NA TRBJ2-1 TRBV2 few CASIVDSSPYNEQFF TGTGCCAGCATCGTGGACAGTAGTCCCTACAATGAGCAGTTCTTC
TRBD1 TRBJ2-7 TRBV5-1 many CASRASVTGAYEQYF TGCGCCAGCAGGGCTAGTGTGACAGGGGCCTACGAGCAGTACTTC
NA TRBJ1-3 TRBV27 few CASSGAYGNTIYF TGTGCCAGCAGTGGGGCGTATGGAAACACCATATATTTT
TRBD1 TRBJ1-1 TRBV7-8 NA CASSTRDRRNTEAFF TGTGCCAGCAGCACAAGGGACAGGCGGAACACTGAAGCTTTCTTT
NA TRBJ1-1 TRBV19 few CATRPTYENTEAFF TGTGCCACCAGGCCTACTTACGAAAACACTGAAGCTTTCTTT
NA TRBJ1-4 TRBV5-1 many CASSRVPTNEKLFF TGCGCCAGCAGCCGGGTCCCAACTAATGAAAAACTGTTTTTT
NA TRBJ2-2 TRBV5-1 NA CASSLRQENTGELFF TGCGCCAGCAGCCTCCGACAGGAAAACACCGGGGAGCTGTTTTTT
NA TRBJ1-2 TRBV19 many CASSFGTGNYGYTF TGTGCCAGTAGTTTTGGGACGGGGAACTATGGCTACACCTTC
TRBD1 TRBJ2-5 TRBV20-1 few CSARHRDRETQYF TGCAGTGCTAGACACCGGGACAGGGAGACCCAGTACTTC
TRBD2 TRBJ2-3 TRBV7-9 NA CASSLRTSGRTDTQYF TGTGCCAGCAGCTTGCGGACTAGCGGGAGAACAGATACGCAGTATTTT
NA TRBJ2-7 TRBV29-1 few CSVEEEGAGEQYF TGCAGCGTTGAAGAGGAGGGGGCTGGCGAGCAGTACTTC
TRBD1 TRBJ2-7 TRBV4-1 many CASSQVLGTGYYEQYF TGCGCCAGCAGCCAAGTGCTGGGGACAGGGTACTACGAGCAGTACTTC
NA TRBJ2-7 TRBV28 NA CASCGGPGEQYF TGTGCCAGCTGTGGGGGACCTGGCGAGCAGTACTTC
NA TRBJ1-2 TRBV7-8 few CASSLTAANYGYTF TGTGCCAGCAGCTTGACTGCGGCTAACTATGGCTACACCTTC
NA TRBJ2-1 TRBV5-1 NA CASAAVPDNEQFF TGCGCCAGCGCCGCTGTTCCCGACAATGAGCAGTTCTTC
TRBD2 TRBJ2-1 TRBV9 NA CASSVVAGGDNEQFF TGTGCCAGCAGCGTAGTCGCGGGAGGGGACAATGAGCAGTTCTTC
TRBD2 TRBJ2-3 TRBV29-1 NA CSVEWGTTSTDTQYF TGCAGCGTTGAGTGGGGGACTACTAGCACAGATACGCAGTATTTT
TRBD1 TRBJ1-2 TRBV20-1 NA CSARDSTGGGGYTF TGCAGTGCTAGAGATAGTACAGGGGGCGGCGGCTACACCTTC
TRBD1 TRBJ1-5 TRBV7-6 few CASSQMTGGDKNQPQHF TGTGCCAGCAGCCAAATGACAGGGGGTGATAAAAATCAGCCCCAGCATTTT
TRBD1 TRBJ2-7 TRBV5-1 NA CASSWDRGISYEQYF TGCGCCAGCAGCTGGGACAGGGGGATCTCCTACGAGCAGTACTTC
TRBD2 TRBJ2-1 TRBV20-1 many CSARSGTSVPSSYNEQFF TGCAGTGCTAGATCCGGGACTAGCGTGCCAAGCTCCTACAATGAGCAGTTCTTC
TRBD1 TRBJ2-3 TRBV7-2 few CASSSGGPSTDTQYF TGTGCCAGCAGCTCAGGGGGCCCTAGCACAGATACGCAGTATTTT
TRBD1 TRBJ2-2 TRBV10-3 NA CAISGQGLHTGELFF TGTGCCATCTCAGGACAGGGCCTTCACACCGGGGAGCTGTTTTTT
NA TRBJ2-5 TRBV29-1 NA CSVRTVRETQYF TGCAGCGTTCGGACAGTCCGAGAGACCCAGTACTTC
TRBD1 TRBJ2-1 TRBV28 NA CASRAGGPLNEQFF TGTGCCAGCAGGGCAGGGGGTCCTTTGAATGAGCAGTTCTTC
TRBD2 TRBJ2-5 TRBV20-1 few CSARLAGGIPKTQYF TGCAGTGCGAGACTAGCGGGAGGCATCCCCAAGACCCAGTACTTC
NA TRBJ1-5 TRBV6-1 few CASSENDSNQPQHF TGTGCCAGCAGTGAAAATGACAGCAATCAGCCCCAGCATTTT
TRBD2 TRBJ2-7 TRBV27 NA CASSPVAGEGASYEQYF TGTGCCAGCAGTCCTGTAGCGGGAGAAGGGGCCTCCTACGAGCAGTACTTC
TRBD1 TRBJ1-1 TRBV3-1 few CASSPSYSNRDSFIRVTEAFF TGTGCCAGCAGCCCGAGTTATTCTAACCGGGACAGTTTTATACGGGTAACTGAAGCTTTCTTT
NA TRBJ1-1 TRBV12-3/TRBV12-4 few CASSSSGTTEAFF TGTGCCAGCAGTTCTTCAGGGACCACTGAAGCTTTCTTT
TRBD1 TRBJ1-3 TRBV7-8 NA CASSQRQGAGNTIYF TGTGCCAGCAGCCAGAGACAGGGCGCTGGAAACACCATATATTTT
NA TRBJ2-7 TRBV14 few CASSQDRGSDEQYF TGTGCCAGCAGCCAAGATCGGGGTTCGGACGAGCAGTACTTC
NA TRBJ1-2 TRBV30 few CAWEDFYGYTF TGTGCCTGGGAAGACTTCTATGGCTACACCTTC
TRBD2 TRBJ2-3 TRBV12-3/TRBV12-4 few CASSSGLVLNRDTQYF TGTGCCAGCAGTTCGGGACTAGTTTTAAACCGAGATACGCAGTATTTT
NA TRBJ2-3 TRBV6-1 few CASIGLIITDTQYF TGTGCCAGCATAGGACTAATCATCACAGATACGCAGTATTTT
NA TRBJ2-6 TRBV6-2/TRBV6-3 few CASNRAGANVLTF TGTGCCAGCAACCGAGCTGGGGCCAACGTCCTGACTTTC
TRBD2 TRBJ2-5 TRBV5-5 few CASSFGTSGGAGETQYF TGTGCCAGCAGCTTCGGGACTAGCGGGGGGGCCGGGGAGACCCAGTACTTC
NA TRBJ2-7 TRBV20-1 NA CSASRQMTYEQYF TGCAGTGCTAGCAGACAAATGACCTACGAGCAGTACTTC
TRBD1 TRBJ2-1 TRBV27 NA CASSWTGLTDEQFF TGTGCCAGCAGCTGGACAGGGCTTACGGATGAGCAGTTCTTC
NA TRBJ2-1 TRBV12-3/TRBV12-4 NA CASSLAAGGNEQFF TGTGCCAGCAGTTTAGCGGCTGGGGGGAATGAGCAGTTCTTC
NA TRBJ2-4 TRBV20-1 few CSADKGGARGQYF TGCAGTGCTGATAAGGGAGGTGCGAGGGGTCAGTACTTC
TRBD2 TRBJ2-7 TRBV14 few CASSPLGLAGGLNGYEQYF TGTGCCAGCAGCCCCTTGGGACTAGCGGGGGGCCTCAACGGCTACGAGCAGTACTTC
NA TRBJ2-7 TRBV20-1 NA CSAMENEQYF TGCAGTGCTATGGAGAACGAGCAGTACTTC
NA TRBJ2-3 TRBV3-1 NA CASSQDPSVADTQYF TGTGCCAGCAGCCAAGACCCCTCGGTGGCAGATACGCAGTATTTT
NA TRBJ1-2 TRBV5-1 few CASSVVSGRPNYGYTF TGCGCCAGCAGCGTTGTTTCGGGACGCCCAAACTATGGCTACACCTTC
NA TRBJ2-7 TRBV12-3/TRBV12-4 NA CASSLVGLGEQYF TGTGCCAGCAGTTTAGTGGGGTTAGGCGAGCAGTACTTC
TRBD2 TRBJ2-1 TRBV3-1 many CASSQEGTSGGDYNEQFF TGTGCCAGCAGCCAAGAGGGGACTAGCGGGGGGGACTACAATGAGCAGTTCTTC
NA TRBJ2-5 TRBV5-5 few CASSLSGLIQETQYF TGTGCCAGCAGCTTGTCCGGACTGATTCAAGAGACCCAGTACTTC